The present T cell receptor (beta chain) was sequenced within a study of blood T cell repertoires in COVID-19. On the study more broadly: Researchers got acute and convalescent COVID-19 samples from the United States, Italy and Spain.

CDR3 length equals 15 residues. Germline assignment: CDR1 SEHNR and CDR2 FQNEAQ (reference sequence). V shed 0 bases, J shed 7 bases, and the junction held 3 bases outside the gene matches. How the authors handled the data: Counts of nucleated cells, estimated from reference gene primer amplification, were obtained. Sequencing used immunoSEQ multiplex PCR; TCRdb keeps in-frame clones, though not all of them. D and trimming come from the DNA, and the V and J calls and clone size come from that table. This sample yields approximately 40,000 clones, of which roughly 87% are seen a single time; 20% to 30% belongs to the top ten.

V and J are TRBV7-9 and TRBJ1-2; 12 bases are shared with TRBD1. The specimen sequenced was peripheral blood. The receptor's source is a woman of 80 years or more in a cohort sampled during active or convalescent COVID-19. The CDR3 sequence is CASSLAGTGGCGYTF. DNA of the CDR3: TGTGCCAGCAGCTTAGCAGGGACAGGGGGCTGTGGCTACACCTTC.